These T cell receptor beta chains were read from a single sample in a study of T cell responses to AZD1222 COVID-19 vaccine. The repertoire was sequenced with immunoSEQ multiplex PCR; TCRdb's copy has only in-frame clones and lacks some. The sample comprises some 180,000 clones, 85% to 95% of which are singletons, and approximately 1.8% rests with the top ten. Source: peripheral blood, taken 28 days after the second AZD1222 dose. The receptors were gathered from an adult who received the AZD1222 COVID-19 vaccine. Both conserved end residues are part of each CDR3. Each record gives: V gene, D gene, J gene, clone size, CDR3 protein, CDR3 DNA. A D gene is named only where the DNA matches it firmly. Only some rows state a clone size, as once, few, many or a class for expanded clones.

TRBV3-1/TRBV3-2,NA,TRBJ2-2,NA,CASSQDDSANTGELFF,TGTGCCAGCAGCCAAGACGACAGCGCGAACACCGGGGAGCTGTTTTTT
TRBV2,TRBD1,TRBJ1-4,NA,CASSTFRQGASEKLFF,TGTGCCAGCAGTACTTTTCGACAGGGGGCCTCTGAAAAACTGTTTTTT
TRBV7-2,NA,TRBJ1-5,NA,CASSLVGAGDNQPQHF,TGTGCCAGCAGCTTAGTCGGGGCAGGGGACAATCAGCCCCAGCATTTT
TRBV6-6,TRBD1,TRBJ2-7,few,CASGRQGWYEQYF,TGTGCCAGCGGGCGACAGGGGTGGTACGAGCAGTACTTC
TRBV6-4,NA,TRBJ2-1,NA,CASSDGNNEQFF,TGTGCCAGCAGTGACGGGAACAATGAGCAGTTCTTC
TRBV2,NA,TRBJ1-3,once,CASSRMGSRGNTIYF,TGTGCCAGCAGCCGAATGGGGAGTAGGGGAAACACCATATATTTT
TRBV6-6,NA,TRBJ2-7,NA,CASRTGQNSPEQYF,TGTGCCAGCAGAACGGGACAAAACAGTCCCGAGCAGTACTTC
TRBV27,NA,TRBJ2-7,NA,CASSYHIGPYEQYF,TGTGCCAGCAGTTACCACATAGGGCCCTACGAGCAGTACTTC
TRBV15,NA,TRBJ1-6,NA,CATSRVSGYNSPLHF,TGTGCCACCAGCAGAGTCTCGGGGTATAATTCACCCCTCCACTTT
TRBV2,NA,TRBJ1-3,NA,CASTGQSSGNTIYF,TGTGCCAGCACAGGACAGTCCTCTGGAAACACCATATATTTT
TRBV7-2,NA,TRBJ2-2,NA,CASIPPGGYVTGELFF,TGTGCCAGCATCCCGCCCGGGGGATACGTCACCGGGGAGCTGTTTTTT
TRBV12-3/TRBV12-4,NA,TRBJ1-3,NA,CASSPRGGNTIYF,TGTGCCAGCAGTCCCCGAGGGGGAAACACCATATATTTT
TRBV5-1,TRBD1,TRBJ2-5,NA,CASSPLGQGLETQYF,TGCGCCAGCAGCCCCCTTGGACAGGGGTTAGAGACCCAGTACTTC
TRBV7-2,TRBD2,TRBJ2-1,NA,CASSSPRGSGGAYNEQFF,TGTGCCAGCAGCTCCCCTCGTGGCAGCGGGGGGGCCTACAATGAGCAGTTCTTC
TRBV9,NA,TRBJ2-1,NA,CASSVKSGGGRGLSYNEQFF,TGTGCCAGCAGCGTAAAGAGTGGCGGGGGCAGGGGGCTCTCCTACAATGAGCAGTTCTTC
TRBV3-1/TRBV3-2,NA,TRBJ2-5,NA,CASSQDRTQYF,TGTGCCAGCAGCCAAGATAGGACCCAGTACTTC
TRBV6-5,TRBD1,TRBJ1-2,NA,CASSTGQGGGYTF,TGTGCCAGCAGTACGGGACAGGGTGGCGGCTACACCTTC
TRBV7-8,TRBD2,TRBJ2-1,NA,CASSRAGPSADSSYNEQFF,TGTGCCAGCAGCCGAGCGGGACCTAGCGCGGATAGCTCCTACAATGAGCAGTTCTTC
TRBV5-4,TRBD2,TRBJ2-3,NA,CASSLEGLAGGFSTDTQYF,TGTGCCAGCAGCTTGGAAGGGCTAGCGGGGGGCTTTAGCACAGATACGCAGTATTTT
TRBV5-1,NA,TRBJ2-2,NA,CASSKGRDTGELFF,TGCGCCAGCAGCAAGGGACGGGACACCGGGGAGCTGTTTTTT
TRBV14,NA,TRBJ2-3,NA,CASSPRRGVGTDTQYF,TGTGCCAGCAGCCCCCGCCGGGGTGTGGGGACAGATACGCAGTATTTT
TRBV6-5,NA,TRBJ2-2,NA,CASSLYTGELFF,TGTGCCAGCAGTCTTTACACCGGGGAGCTGTTTTTT
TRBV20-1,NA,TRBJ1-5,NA,CSASDPLHQNSNQPQHF,TGCAGTGCTAGTGACCCCCTACACCAGAATAGCAATCAGCCCCAGCATTTT
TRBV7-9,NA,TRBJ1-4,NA,CASRPPLRDTVNEKLFF,TGTGCCAGCAGACCTCCCCTCCGGGACACTGTTAATGAAAAACTGTTTTTT
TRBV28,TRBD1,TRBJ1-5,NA,CASTAGQGFNQPQHF,TGTGCCAGCACGGCGGGACAGGGCTTCAATCAGCCCCAGCATTTT
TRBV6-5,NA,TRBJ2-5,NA,CASNTGGLETQYF,TGTGCCAGCAACACCGGGGGGCTGGAGACCCAGTACTTC
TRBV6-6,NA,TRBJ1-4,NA,CASRPHAGNEKLFF,TGTGCCAGCAGGCCCCATGCGGGTAATGAAAAACTGTTTTTT